A single sample gave rise to the 23 T cell receptor beta chains below, sequenced in a study of blood T cell repertoires in COVID-19. TCRdb keeps only in-frame clones here, not all; method: immunoSEQ multiplex PCR. The profile shows roughly 150,000 clones, more than 90% of them singletons. Sample: peripheral blood. The receptor source for this set is a man between 60 and 75 years old with active or convalescent COVID-19.

This clone has a handful of counts. The rearrangement uses TRBV27 and TRBJ1-1; a possible D gene is TRBD1 (5 bases). Germline V gene data show CDR1 as MNHEY and CDR2 as SMNVEV (reference sequence). The V end was cut by 6 bases, the J end by 2 bases, with 16 bases between. This CDR3 is 15 amino acids long. This chain's CDR3 is CASRPSGGSNTEAFF. In nucleotides, the CDR3 is TGTGCCAGCAGGCCTTCCGGGGGATCTAACACTGAAGCTTTCTTT.

This rearrangement joins TRBV7-9 to TRBJ1-1; D call uncertain. Germline CDR1 is SEHNR and CDR2 is FQNEAQ (reference sequence). Trimming pared 4 bases from V and 2 bases from J, leaving 5 bases between. The CDR3 sequence is 12 residues long. CDR3 region: CASSSSNTEAFF. The CDR3 DNA reads as TGTGCCAGCAGCTCCTCCAACACTGAAGCTTTCTTT.

The chain joins TRBV7-9 to TRBJ2-2, with TRBD1 matching over 8 bases. V trimming: 2 bases; J trimming: 4 bases; junction bases outside the gene matches: 3. The CDR3 covers 15 residues. Germline V gene data show CDR1 as SEHNR and CDR2 as FQNEAQ (reference sequence). The CDR3 nucleotides read TGTGCCAGCAGCTTACAGGGGGCGAGCACCGGGGAGCTGTTTTTT. Amino acid sequence: CASSLQGASTGELFF.

The chain is built from TRBV9 and TRBJ1-2; D possibly corresponds to TRBD1 (6 bases). Trimming shortened V by 6 bases and J by 7 bases, and 16 bases separated the two germline ends. Germline-derived CDR1 and CDR2 are SGDLS and YYNGEE. The CDR3 is made up of 13 amino acids. The CDR3 sequence: CASTPGTGCGYTF. CDR3 sequence (DNA): TGTGCCAGCACCCCGGGAACAGGGTGTGGCTACACCTTC.

With respect to this clone: The same CDR3 is also encoded by other DNA sequences in this sample. The chain joins TRBV5-1 to TRBJ2-7; D is uncertain. CDR1 and CDR2 (germline): SGHRS, YFSETQ. This CDR3 is 11 amino acids long. The V gene lost 4 bases and the J gene lost 3 bases, with 5 bases spanning the gap. CDR3 in amino acids: CASSPGYEQYF. CDR3 DNA sequence: TGCGCCAGCAGCCCCGGCTACGAGCAGTACTTC. Filled out from reference TRBV5-1 and TRBJ2-7, the complete variable domain reads KAGVTQTPRYLIKTRGQQVTLSCSPISGHRSVSWYQQTPGQGLQFLFEYFSETQRNKGNFPGRFSGRQFSNSRSEMNVSTLELGDSALYLCASSPGYEQYFGPGTRLTVT.

This clone has only one observation. The chain is built from TRBV18 and TRBJ1-5, with a possible D match to TRBD1 (6 bases). Germline V gene sequence: CDR1 KGHSH, CDR2 LQKENI. This CDR3 has 13 amino acids. V lost 5 bases and J 7 bases, leaving 12 bases between the germline ends. CDR3 residues: CASSEGHPQPQHF. The CDR3 DNA reads as TGTGCCAGCTCAGAGGGACATCCCCAGCCCCAGCATTTT. Together with reference TRBV18 and TRBJ1-5, the CDR3 gives the full variable domain: NAGVMQNPRHLVRRRGQEARLRCSPMKGHSHVYWYRQLPEEGLKFMVYLQKENIIDESGMPKERFSAEFPKEGPSILRIQQVVRGDSAAYFCASSEGHPQPQHFGDGTRLSIL.

CDR3 in amino acids: CASSFGDRASGNTIYF. The CDR3 region has the DNA TGTGCCAGCAGCTTTGGGGACAGGGCGTCAGGAAACACCATATATTTT. The chain has TRBV7-8 and TRBJ1-3, with TRBD1 matching 9 bases. Germline V gene data show CDR1 as SGHVS and CDR2 as FQNEAQ. V lost 3 bases to trimming and J lost 4 bases; unmatched junction nucleotides: 7. There are 16 residues in the CDR3.

The rearrangement links TRBV2 to TRBJ2-5; D is perhaps TRBD1 (6 bases). CDR1 and CDR2 from the germline V gene are SNHLY and FYNNEI. V lost 3 bases and J 0 bases, leaving 17 bases between the germline ends. This CDR3 is built from 17 residues. The DNA for the CDR3 is TGTGCCAGCAGTGACCCAGGGGACATTGGGTACCAAGAGACCCAGTACTTC. Translating it yields CASSDPGDIGYQETQYF.

This chain connects TRBV19 to TRBJ2-7; tentatively, D is TRBD1 (5 bases). Germline loops: CDR1 LNHDA, CDR2 SQIVND (reference sequence). CDR3 length equals 14 residues. The V end lost 5 bases, the J end lost 2 bases, and 13 bases lay between the germline ends. In DNA form, the CDR3 reads TGTGCCAGTAGTTTTTCGGCGGACACCTACGAGCAGTACTTC. It encodes CASSFSADTYEQYF.

The chain joins TRBV14 to TRBJ2-7, with 10 nucleotides matching TRBD2. V was pared by 4 bases and J by 5 bases, with 8 bases of the junction left unmatched. There are 15 residues in the CDR3. CDR1 and CDR2 (germline): SGHDN, FVKESK. CDR3 in DNA: TGTGCCAGCAGCCCCCTGTCTAGCGGGAGAAACGAGCAGTACTTC. Translated, it gives CASSPLSSGRNEQYF.

This chain connects TRBV19 to TRBJ2-1; TRBD1 matches at 8 bases. This CDR3 is 15 amino acids long. The germline CDR1 and CDR2 sequences are LNHDA and SQIVND (reference sequence). J was trimmed by 0 bases and V by 6 bases; bases with no gene match: 4. CDR3 nucleotide sequence: TGTGCCAGTAGACGACAGGGGTTCTCCTACAATGAGCAGTTCTTC. It specifies CASRRQGFSYNEQFF.

The chain couples TRBV7-6 to TRBJ1-6, with 8 positions matching TRBD1. This CDR3 spans 15 amino acids. V trimming: 1 base; J trimming: 10 bases; junction bases outside the gene matches: 6. CDR1 SGHVS and CDR2 FNYEAQ come from the germline V gene. The CDR3 loop reads CASSLGGTGGSPLHF. The CDR3 DNA follows: TGTGCCAGCAGCTTAGGGGGGACAGGAGGGTCACCCCTCCACTTT.

This sequence joins TRBV7-8 and TRBJ1-2; 10 bases line up with TRBD1. The V gene end was trimmed by 5 bases and the J gene end by 4 bases; junction bases not matched to a gene: 7. In germline, CDR1 is SGHVS, CDR2 FQNEAQ. The CDR3 is 15 amino acids. The CDR3 nucleotides read TGTGCCAGCAGCGGGACGGGACAGGGGACCTATGGCTACACCTTC. This codes for CASSGTGQGTYGYTF. The variable domain in full, with the rest retrieved from reference TRBV7-8 and TRBJ1-2, is GAGVSQSPRYKVAKRGQDVALRCDPISGHVSLFWYQQALGQGPEFLTYFQNEAQLDKSGLPSDRFFAERPEGSVSTLKIQRTQQEDSAVYLCASSGTGQGTYGYTFGSGTRLTVV.

This clone occurred a few times. The chain employs TRBV5-1 and TRBJ2-7, with TRBD2 as a possible D gene (5 bases). The CDR3 is 13 amino acids. Germline CDR1 and CDR2: SGHRS and YFSETQ. The ends were cut back, 4 bases at V and 0 bases at J, with 8 bases in the middle. The CDR3 bases are TGCGCCAGCAGCCTACGGGACTCCTACGAGCAGTACTTC. Its translation is CASSLRDSYEQYF.

This clone was found once. The chain couples TRBV10-1 to TRBJ1-1, with D unresolved. Germline V lookup: CDR1 WNHNN, CDR2 SYGVQD (reference sequence). With 2 bases removed from V and 1 base from J, the gap between germline ends came to 8 bases. The CDR3 length is 14 residues. The CDR3: CASSENAGNTEAFF. CDR3 DNA sequence: TGCGCCAGCAGTGAGAATGCGGGGAACACTGAAGCTTTCTTT.

This clone appeared a few times. The CDR3 bases are TGTGCCAGCAGCCTTAACCAGGGGATGAGCAATCAGCCCCAGCATTTT. It codes for CASSLNQGMSNQPQHF. The chain has TRBV3-1 (or the pseudogene TRBV3-2) and TRBJ1-5; TRBD1 might be the D (6 bases). The CDR3 sequence is 16 residues long. V shed 4 bases and J shed 1 base, with 14 bases lying between them. Germline CDR1 reads LGHDT; CDR2 reads YNNKEL (reference sequence).

V gene TRBV2 combines with J gene TRBJ1-2; 8 bases are shared with TRBD1. The trim removed 7 bases at V and 4 bases at J, leaving 14 bases unmatched. Germline values: CDR1 SNHLY, CDR2 FYNNEI. This CDR3 spans 16 amino acids. The CDR3 coding sequence is TGTGCCAGCAATAGATACCCGGGACAGGCAATCTATGGCTACACCTTC. Translation gives CASNRYPGQAIYGYTF.

This chain connects TRBV4-1 to TRBJ2-5, with D perhaps TRBD1 (6 bases). The CDR3 spans 15 residues. CDR1 MGHRA and CDR2 YSYEKL come from the germline V gene. V was pared by 4 bases and J by 2 bases, with 14 bases between. The CDR3, as DNA: TGCGCCAGCAGCCTTCTAGAGGACAGTCAAGAGACCCAGTACTTC. Its protein is CASSLLEDSQETQYF.

The chain carries TRBV3-1 (or the pseudogene TRBV3-2) and TRBJ1-6, with 7 positions matching TRBD1. The CDR3 runs 16 residues. In germline, CDR1 is LGHDT, CDR2 YNNKEL (reference sequence). J gave up 5 bases and V 2 bases, and 6 bases lay outside the gene matches. DNA for the CDR3: TGTGCCAGCAGCCAACCCCCGGGACAGAATAATTCACCCCTCCACTTT. Its translation is CASSQPPGQNNSPLHF.

The genes are TRBV14 and TRBJ2-1; 8 positions match TRBD2. V shed 0 bases, J shed 11 bases, and the junction held 6 bases outside the gene matches. The CDR3 consists of 14 residues. The V gene's germline CDR1 is SGHDN and CDR2 FVKESK. CDR3 coding DNA: TGTGCCAGCAGCCAAGAGGATCTAGCGGGTAAGCAGTTCTTC. Residues: CASSQEDLAGKQFF.

This rearrangement joins TRBV19 to TRBJ1-2; TRBD1 is a possible D gene (6 bases). V was clipped by 3 bases and J by 2 bases, with 13 bases between them. The CDR3 sequence is 15 residues long. The germline gives CDR1 LNHDA, CDR2 SQIVND (reference sequence). The CDR3 nucleotides are TGTGCCAGTAGTATCTATACAGGGCCCAACTATGGCTACACCTTC. Translation: CASSIYTGPNYGYTF.

The chain is built from TRBV5-1 and TRBJ1-2, with D possibly matching TRBD1 (6 bases). The V and J ends lost 0 bases and 6 bases respectively, with 21 bases between them. The germline V gene has CDR1 SGHRS and CDR2 YFSETQ. The length of the CDR3 is 17 residues. Written as DNA, the CDR3 is TGCGCCAGCAGCTTGGTAAGGCAGGGGAGTTCCCCCCATGGCTACACCTTC. Translated: CASSLVRQGSSPHGYTF.

Here the CDR3 DNA reads TGTGCCAGCAGTCCCGACAGGGTTGCCTCTGCCTCTGGGGCCAACGTCCTGACTTTC. It is translated as CASSPDRVASASGANVLTF. V gene TRBV27 combines with J gene TRBJ2-6; 7 bases map to TRBD1. The germline gives CDR1 MNHEY, CDR2 SMNVEV (reference sequence). V was pared by 5 bases and J by 0 bases, with 13 bases of the junction left unmatched. This CDR3 contains 19 residues.